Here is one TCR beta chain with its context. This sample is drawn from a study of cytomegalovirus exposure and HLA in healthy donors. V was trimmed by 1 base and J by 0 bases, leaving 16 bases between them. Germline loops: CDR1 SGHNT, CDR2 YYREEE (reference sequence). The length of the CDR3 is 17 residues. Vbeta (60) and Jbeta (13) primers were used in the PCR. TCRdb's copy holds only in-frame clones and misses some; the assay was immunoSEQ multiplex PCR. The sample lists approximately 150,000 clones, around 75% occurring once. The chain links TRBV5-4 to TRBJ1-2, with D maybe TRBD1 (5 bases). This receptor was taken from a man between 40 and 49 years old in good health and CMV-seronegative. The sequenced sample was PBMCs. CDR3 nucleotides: TGTGCCAGCAGCTTGTTGGTCAGGGCCCCTTCTAACTATGGCTACACCTTC. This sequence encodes CASSLLVRAPSNYGYTF.